The following is a T cell receptor (beta chain) sequence with its context. Its antigen is unidentified. The record originates from a study of T cell responses to AZD1222 COVID-19 vaccine. Broader study findings: Clonal diversity was possibly underestimated, and white British individuals and females predominated among donors. Spike-specific TCR breadth and depth were elevated following two AZD1222 doses. Regions left unmutated in variants are reportedly the target of nearly half of spike-specific TCRs.

Using immunoSEQ multiplex PCR, the repertoire was profiled, and TCRdb retains in-frame clones only, with some absent. The data hold roughly 150,000 clones, with more than 85% observed a single time. The CDR3 length is 15 residues. Per germline, CDR1 PRHDT and CDR2 FYEKMQ (reference sequence). Trimming left V 0 bases short and J 0 bases short, with 8 bases between. The analysis combined second doses at about 4 or about 12 weeks. The clonotype was recovered from an adult who received the AZD1222 COVID-19 vaccine. The chain is built from TRBV13 and TRBJ1-1; weak D call: TRBD1 (5 bases). The material was peripheral blood, obtained 28 days after the second AZD1222 dose. The CDR3 protein is CASSLGRQLNTEAFF. Written as DNA, the CDR3 is TGTGCCAGCAGCTTAGGAAGACAGTTGAACACTGAAGCTTTCTTT.